There are a few counts of the clone carrying this TCR beta chain. Its antigen is not identified. Employing constant-segment primers, 5'RACE generated TCR alpha and TCR beta cDNA libraries bearing sample barcodes and UMIs. TCRdb ran MiXCR on the 5' RACE reads and lists one entry per CDR3 protein. The sample carries about 290,000 distinct CDR3 sequences, less than 20% recorded once. The sample is drawn from a study of T-cell memory formation after mild COVID-19. The CDR3 totals 16 residues. The germline V and J ends were trimmed by 5 bases and 0 bases, with 15 bases remaining between them. Germline CDR1 reads LNHDA; CDR2 reads SQIVND (reference sequence). Whole-study results and caveats: Day 15 to 85 contracting clones showed balanced CD4/CD8; day 15 to 37 expanders favored CD4+. Mainly in CM and EM were contracting CD4+ clones; CD8+ were in EMRA.

The genes are TRBV19 and TRBJ2-3; no clear D. The sequenced material came from PBMCs or a T cell subset sorted from them (not recorded which). The TCR was taken from a man aged 18 to 29 who had mild COVID-19 (a few samples of this study predate the infection). Cell type and time point are not known. The CDR3 reads CASSFWSAASTDTQYF. Written as DNA, the CDR3 is TGTGCCAGTAGTTTCTGGTCCGCTGCTAGCACAGATACGCAGTATTTT.